This T cell receptor beta chain was sequenced during a study of shared clonotypes between healthy human individuals. Turning to the study itself: Per donor, three plates held CD4 naive cells, three held CD4 memory, two held CD8 naive and one held CD8 memory.

Germline V gene data show CDR1 as LNHDA and CDR2 as SQIVND (reference sequence). This CDR3 has 16 residues. V lost 5 bases, J lost 3 bases, and 17 bases lay in between. A deep-level run was used for the assay. In the original analysis: In the immunoSEQ data, sequences were junction-only and lacked quality scores, so filtering differed. TCRdb keeps only in-frame clones here, not all; method: immunoSEQ multiplex PCR. V, J and clone size reflect that table, while D and trimming were determined from the DNA. The data contain some 550,000 clones, around 97% of them seen just once; the ten biggest clones take up about 0.06%. Comments on this clone: The antigen remains unidentified.

Notes on the study in general: Generation of non-shared clonotypes was less probable than generation of clonotypes shared by all four donors.

The clonotype originates from a woman aged 25-40 years in good health. Sequencing was performed on naive CD4+ T cells sorted from blood. Subset reported: CD45RA+ positively selected. This chain links TRBV19 with TRBJ1-5; D may be TRBD1 (5 bases). The CDR3 sequence is CASSPSRADNNQPQHF. In DNA, the CDR3 is TGTGCCAGTAGTCCCTCCCGCGCGGACAACAATCAGCCCCAGCATTTT. The entire variable domain, with the rest obtained from reference TRBV19 and TRBJ1-5, is as follows: DGGITQSPKYLFRKEGQNVTLSCEQNLNHDAMYWYRQDPGQGLRLIYYSQIVNDFQKGDIAEGYSVSREKKESFPLTVTSAQKNPTAFYLCASSPSRADNNQPQHFGDGTRLSIL.